Below, 10 T cell receptor beta chains from the same sample are listed, as sequenced in a study of OX40 agonist ivuxolimab in advanced cancers. Some clones are missing from TCRdb's copy, which holds only in-frame ones; the method was immunoSEQ multiplex PCR. The data contain tens of thousands of clones, approximately 85% of them singletons. Sequenced here: CD4+ or CD8+ T cells sorted from blood, sampled in a trial of the OX40 agonist ivuxolimab. The receptor set was obtained from an adult with an advanced solid tumor such as melanoma, head and neck, liver or kidney cancer.

The rearrangement links TRBV7-8 to TRBJ1-1; D not resolved. This CDR3 comprises 15 residues. Germline V gives CDR1 SGHVS, CDR2 FQNEAQ. V lost 5 bases and J 0 bases, leaving 13 bases between the germline ends. CDR3 in amino acids: CASSSLAHMNTEAFF. The CDR3 bases are TGTGCCAGCAGCAGTCTCGCCCACATGAACACTGAAGCTTTCTTT. Looking up the rest from reference TRBV7-8 and TRBJ1-1 gives the full variable domain: GAGVSQSPRYKVAKRGQDVALRCDPISGHVSLFWYQQALGQGPEFLTYFQNEAQLDKSGLPSDRFFAERPEGSVSTLKIQRTQQEDSAVYLCASSSLAHMNTEAFFGQGTRLTVV.

The chain has TRBV6-5 and TRBJ2-5, with D possibly matching TRBD2 (5 bases). The ends were cut back, 2 bases at V and 4 bases at J, with 11 bases in the middle. Germline V lookup: CDR1 MNHEY, CDR2 SVGAGI. The CDR3 is 14 amino acids. The CDR3 region is CASSYDNGVETQYF. CDR3 sequence (DNA): TGTGCCAGCAGTTACGATAACGGGGTAGAGACCCAGTACTTC.

The V call is TRBV18, the J call TRBJ2-3; weak D call: TRBD2 (6 bases). The germline V gene has CDR1 KGHSH and CDR2 LQKENI. The CDR3 length is 15 residues. Trimming left V 4 bases short and J 0 bases short, with 11 bases between. For the CDR3, the DNA is TGTGCCAGCTCACACGGGACTGCTAGCACAGATACGCAGTATTTT. Protein sequence: CASSHGTASTDTQYF.

The chain recombines TRBV30 with TRBJ2-5; D gene unclear. The germline CDR1 and CDR2 sequences are GTSNPN and SVGIG (reference sequence). Trimming shortened V by 5 bases and J by 5 bases, and 6 bases separated the two germline ends. This CDR3 comprises 10 residues. In DNA form, the CDR3 reads TGTGCCTGGGGGTTCGAGACCCAGTACTTC. Translating it yields CAWGFETQYF.

The CDR3 DNA sequence: TGTGCCTGGAGCAGGGGACTACAGGGGCCCCAGCATTTT. Its translation: CAWSRGLQGPQHF. The chain is built from TRBV30 and TRBJ1-5, with a possible D match to TRBD1 (6 bases). The CDR3 has 13 amino acids. Germline loops: CDR1 GTSNPN, CDR2 SVGIG (reference sequence). V was cut by 3 bases and J by 9 bases, with 15 bases left in between.

This clone appeared once. The chain is built from TRBV4-1 and TRBJ2-3; TRBD2 matches 11 bases. CDR1 and CDR2 (germline): MGHRA, YSYEKL. V gave up 4 bases and J gave up 4 bases; unmatched junction bases: 4. The CDR3 loop spans 15 amino acids. CDR3 nucleotide sequence: TGCGCCAGCAGCCGGACTAGCGGGCCGTCAGATACGCAGTATTTT. Its protein is CASSRTSGPSDTQYF.

This clone occurred once. The chain is built from TRBV25-1 and TRBJ2-5; possibly TRBD2 for D (5 bases). The CDR3 extends over 14 amino acids. Trimming stripped 3 bases from V and 5 bases from J, with 13 bases between. Germline values: CDR1 MGHDK, CDR2 SYGVNS. The CDR3 DNA is TGTGCCAGCAGTGACCCCGGGGTCCTCGAGACCCAGTACTTC. Translation gives CASSDPGVLETQYF.

The V call is TRBV2, the J call TRBJ1-5; the match to TRBD1 covers 7 bases. CDR1 is SNHLY, CDR2 FYNNEI, per germline. The CDR3 totals 15 residues. V was pared by 4 bases and J by 1 base, with 4 bases of the junction left unmatched. The CDR3 nucleotides read TGTGCCAGCAGTGGACAGGGATGGAGCAATCAGCCCCAGCATTTT. This gives the protein CASSGQGWSNQPQHF.

This chain links TRBV19 with TRBJ2-7; the match to TRBD2 covers 11 bases. CDR1 LNHDA and CDR2 SQIVND come from the germline V gene (reference sequence). J lost 6 bases, V lost 4 bases, and 14 bases had no gene match. The CDR3 runs to 17 residues. The CDR3 sequence: CASSTKTPSGLAAEQYF. The CDR3 DNA follows: TGTGCCAGTAGTACCAAAACCCCTTCGGGACTAGCGGCCGAGCAGTACTTC.

The J gene is TRBJ2-7, the V gene TRBV7-8; D remains ambiguous. Germline loops: CDR1 SGHVS, CDR2 FQNEAQ. This CDR3 is 15 amino acids long. Trimming removed 2 bases at V and 2 bases at J, with 13 bases between. CDR3 nucleotides: TGTGCCAGCAGCTTATATCGTGGCAGAGCCTACGAGCAGTACTTC. Its protein product is CASSLYRGRAYEQYF.